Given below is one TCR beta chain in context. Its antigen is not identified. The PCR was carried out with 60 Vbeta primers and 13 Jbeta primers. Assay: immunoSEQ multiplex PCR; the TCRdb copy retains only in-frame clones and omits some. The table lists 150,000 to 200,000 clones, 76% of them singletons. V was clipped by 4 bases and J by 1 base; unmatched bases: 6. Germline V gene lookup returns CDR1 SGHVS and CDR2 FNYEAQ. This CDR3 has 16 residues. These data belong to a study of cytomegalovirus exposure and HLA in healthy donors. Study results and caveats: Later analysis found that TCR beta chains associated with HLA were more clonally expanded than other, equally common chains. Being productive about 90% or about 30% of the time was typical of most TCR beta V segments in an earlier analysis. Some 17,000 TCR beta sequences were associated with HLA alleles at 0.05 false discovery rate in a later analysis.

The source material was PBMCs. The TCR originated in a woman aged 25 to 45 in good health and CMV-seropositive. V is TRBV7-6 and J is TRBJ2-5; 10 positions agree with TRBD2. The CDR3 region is CASSSRAGGPQETQYF. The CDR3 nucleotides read TGTGCCAGCAGCTCCCGAGCGGGGGGGCCCCAAGAGACCCAGTACTTC.